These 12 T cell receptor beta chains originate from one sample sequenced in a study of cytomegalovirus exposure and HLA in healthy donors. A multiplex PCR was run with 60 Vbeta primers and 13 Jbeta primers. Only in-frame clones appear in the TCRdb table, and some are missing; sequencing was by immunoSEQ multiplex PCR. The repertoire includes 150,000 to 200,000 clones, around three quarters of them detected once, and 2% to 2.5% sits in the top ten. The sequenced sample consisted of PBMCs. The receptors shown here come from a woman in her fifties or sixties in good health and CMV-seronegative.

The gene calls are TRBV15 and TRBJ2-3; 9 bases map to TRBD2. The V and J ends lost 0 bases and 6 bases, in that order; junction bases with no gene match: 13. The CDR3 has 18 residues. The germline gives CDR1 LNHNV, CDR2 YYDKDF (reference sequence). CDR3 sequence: CATSRDLMAGGPTDTQYF. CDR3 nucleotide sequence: TGTGCCACCAGCAGAGATCTCATGGCGGGAGGGCCCACGGATACGCAGTATTTT.

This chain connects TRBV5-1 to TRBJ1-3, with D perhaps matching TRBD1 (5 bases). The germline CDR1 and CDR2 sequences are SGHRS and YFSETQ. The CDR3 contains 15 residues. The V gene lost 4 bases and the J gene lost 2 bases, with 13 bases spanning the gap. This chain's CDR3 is CASSQGGETGNTIYF. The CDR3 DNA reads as TGCGCCAGCAGCCAGGGAGGGGAAACTGGAAACACCATATATTTT.

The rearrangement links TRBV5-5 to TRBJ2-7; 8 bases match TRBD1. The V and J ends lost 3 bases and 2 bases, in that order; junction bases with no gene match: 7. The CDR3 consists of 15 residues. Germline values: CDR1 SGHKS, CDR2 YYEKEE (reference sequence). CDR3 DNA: TGTGCCAGCAGCTCTTCAGGGACAGGCCCCTACGAGCAGTACTTC. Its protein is CASSSSGTGPYEQYF.

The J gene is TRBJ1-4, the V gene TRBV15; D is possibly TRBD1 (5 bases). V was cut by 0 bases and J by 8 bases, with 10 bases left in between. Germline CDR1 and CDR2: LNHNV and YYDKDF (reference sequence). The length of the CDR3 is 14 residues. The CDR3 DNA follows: TGTGCCACCAGCAGAGATGGGGCGAGGGAAAAACTGTTTTTT. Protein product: CATSRDGAREKLFF. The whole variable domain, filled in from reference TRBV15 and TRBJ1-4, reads DAMVIQNPRYQVTQFGKPVTLSCSQTLNHNVMYWYQQKSSQAPKLLFHYYDKDFNNEADTPDNFQSRRPNTSFCFLDIRSPGLGDTAMYLCATSRDGAREKLFFGSGTQLSVL.

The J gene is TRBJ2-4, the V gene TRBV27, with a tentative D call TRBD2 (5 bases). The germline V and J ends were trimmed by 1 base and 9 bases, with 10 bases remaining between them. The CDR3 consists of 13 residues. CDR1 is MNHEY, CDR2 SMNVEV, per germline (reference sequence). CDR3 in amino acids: CASSLYPGGIQYF. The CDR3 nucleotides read TGTGCCAGCAGTTTATACCCCGGAGGCATTCAGTACTTC.

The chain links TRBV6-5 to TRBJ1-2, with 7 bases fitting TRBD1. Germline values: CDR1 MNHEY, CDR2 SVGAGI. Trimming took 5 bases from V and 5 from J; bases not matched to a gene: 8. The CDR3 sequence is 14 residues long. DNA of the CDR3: TGTGCCAGCAGTCCCCCGGACAGGAGTTATGGCTACACCTTC. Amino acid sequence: CASSPPDRSYGYTF.

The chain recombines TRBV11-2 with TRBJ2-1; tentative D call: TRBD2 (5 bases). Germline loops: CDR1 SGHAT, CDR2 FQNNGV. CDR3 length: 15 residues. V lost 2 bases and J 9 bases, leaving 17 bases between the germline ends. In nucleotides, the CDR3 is TGTGCCAGCAGCTTATGGGTCGGGGTTTCTGGTGAGCAGTTCTTC. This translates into CASSLWVGVSGEQFF.

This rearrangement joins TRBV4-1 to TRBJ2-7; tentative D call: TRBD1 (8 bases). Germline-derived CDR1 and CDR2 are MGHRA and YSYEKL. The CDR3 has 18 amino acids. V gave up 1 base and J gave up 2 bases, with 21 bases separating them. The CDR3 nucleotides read TGCGCCAGCAGCCAAGTAGGGGGGTGGGGGGGACAGGCCTACGAGCAGTACTTC. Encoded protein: CASSQVGGWGGQAYEQYF.

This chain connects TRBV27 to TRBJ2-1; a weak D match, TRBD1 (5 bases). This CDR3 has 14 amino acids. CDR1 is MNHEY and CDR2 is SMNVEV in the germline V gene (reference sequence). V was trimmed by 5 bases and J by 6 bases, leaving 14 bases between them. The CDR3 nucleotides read TGTGCCAGCAGTCCTAGACAGACTGGCAATGAGCAGTTCTTC. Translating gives CASSPRQTGNEQFF.

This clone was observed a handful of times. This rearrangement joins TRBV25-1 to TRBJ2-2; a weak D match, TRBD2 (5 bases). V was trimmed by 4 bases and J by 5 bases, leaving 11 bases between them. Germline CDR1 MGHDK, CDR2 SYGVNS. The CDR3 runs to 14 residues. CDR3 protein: CASSAPGLTGELFF. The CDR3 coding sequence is TGTGCCAGCAGTGCTCCCGGACTGACCGGGGAGCTGTTTTTT.

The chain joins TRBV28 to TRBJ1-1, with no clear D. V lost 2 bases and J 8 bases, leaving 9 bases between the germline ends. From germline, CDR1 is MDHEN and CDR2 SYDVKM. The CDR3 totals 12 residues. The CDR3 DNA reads TGTGCCAGCAGTTTACTACCCGCCGAAGCTTTCTTT. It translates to CASSLLPAEAFF.

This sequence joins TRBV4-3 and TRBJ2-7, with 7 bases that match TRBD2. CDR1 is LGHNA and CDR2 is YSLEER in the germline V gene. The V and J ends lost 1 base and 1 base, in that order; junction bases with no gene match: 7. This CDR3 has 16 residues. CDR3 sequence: CASSQVITGGSYEQYF. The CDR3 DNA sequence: TGCGCCAGCAGCCAAGTAATAACGGGGGGATCCTACGAGCAGTACTTC.